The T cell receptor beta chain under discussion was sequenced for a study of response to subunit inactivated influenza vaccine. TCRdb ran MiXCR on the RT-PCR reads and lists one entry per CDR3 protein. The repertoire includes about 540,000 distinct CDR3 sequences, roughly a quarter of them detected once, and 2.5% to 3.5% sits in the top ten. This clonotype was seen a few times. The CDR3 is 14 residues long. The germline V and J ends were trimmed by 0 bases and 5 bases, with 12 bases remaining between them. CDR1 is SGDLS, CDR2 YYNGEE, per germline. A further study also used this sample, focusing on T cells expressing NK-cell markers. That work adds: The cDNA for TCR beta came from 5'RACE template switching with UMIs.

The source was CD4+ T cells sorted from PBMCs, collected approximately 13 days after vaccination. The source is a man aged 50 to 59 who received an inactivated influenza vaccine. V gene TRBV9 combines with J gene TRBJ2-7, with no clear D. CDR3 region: CASSVGPRLDEQYF. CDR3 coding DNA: TGTGCCAGCAGCGTAGGTCCAAGGCTCGACGAGCAGTACTTC.